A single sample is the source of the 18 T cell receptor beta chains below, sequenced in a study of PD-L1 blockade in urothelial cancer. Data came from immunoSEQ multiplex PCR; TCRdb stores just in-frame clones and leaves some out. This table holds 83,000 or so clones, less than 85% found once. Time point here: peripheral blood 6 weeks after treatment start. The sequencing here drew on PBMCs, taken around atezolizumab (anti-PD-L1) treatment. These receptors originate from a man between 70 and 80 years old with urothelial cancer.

CDR3 DNA sequence: TGTGCCAGCAGCTTGGGGACAGGGGGCTCTGGAAACACCATATATTTT. Protein product: CASSLGTGGSGNTIYF. This chain links TRBV7-6 with TRBJ1-3, with 11 bases lining up with TRBD1. With 3 bases clipped from V and 0 bases from J, the junction kept 1 base outside the gene matches. Germline CDR1 is SGHVS and CDR2 is FNYEAQ. CDR3 size: 16 residues.

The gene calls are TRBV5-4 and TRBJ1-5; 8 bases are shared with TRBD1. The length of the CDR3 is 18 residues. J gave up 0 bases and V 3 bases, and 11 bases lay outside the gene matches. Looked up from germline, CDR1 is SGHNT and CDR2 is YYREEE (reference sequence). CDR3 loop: CASSSGQGASYSNQPQHF. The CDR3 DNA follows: TGTGCCAGCAGCTCCGGACAGGGAGCGTCTTATAGCAATCAGCCCCAGCATTTT.

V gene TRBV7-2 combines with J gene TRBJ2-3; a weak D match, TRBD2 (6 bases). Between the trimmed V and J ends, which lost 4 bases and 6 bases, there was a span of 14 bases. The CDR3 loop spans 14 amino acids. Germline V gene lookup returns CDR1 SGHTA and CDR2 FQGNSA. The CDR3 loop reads CASSSGLPGDTQYF. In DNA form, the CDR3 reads TGTGCCAGCAGCTCGGGACTTCCCGGGGATACGCAGTATTTT.

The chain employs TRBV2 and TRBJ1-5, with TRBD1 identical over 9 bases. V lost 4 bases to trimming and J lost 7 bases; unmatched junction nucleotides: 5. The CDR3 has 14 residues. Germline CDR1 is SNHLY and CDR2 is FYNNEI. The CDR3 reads CASSGGTGRQPQHF. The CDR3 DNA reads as TGTGCCAGCAGTGGAGGGACAGGGAGGCAGCCCCAGCATTTT.

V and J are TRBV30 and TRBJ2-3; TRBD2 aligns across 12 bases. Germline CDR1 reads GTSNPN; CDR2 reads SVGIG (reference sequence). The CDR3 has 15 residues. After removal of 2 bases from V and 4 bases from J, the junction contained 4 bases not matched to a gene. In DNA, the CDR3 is TGTGCCTGGAGTAAACTAGCGGGAGGTCCAGATACGCAGTATTTT. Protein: CAWSKLAGGPDTQYF.

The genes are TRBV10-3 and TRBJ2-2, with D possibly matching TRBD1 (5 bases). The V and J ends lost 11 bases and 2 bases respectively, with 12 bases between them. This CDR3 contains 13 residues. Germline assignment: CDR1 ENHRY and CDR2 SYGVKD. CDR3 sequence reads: CASAGINTGELFF. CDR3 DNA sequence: TGTGCCTCAGCAGGGATCAACACCGGGGAGCTGTTTTTT.

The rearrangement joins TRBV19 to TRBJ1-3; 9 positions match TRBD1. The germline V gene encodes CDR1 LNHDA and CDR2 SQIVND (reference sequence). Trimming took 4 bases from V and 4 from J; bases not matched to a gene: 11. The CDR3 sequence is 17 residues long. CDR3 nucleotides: TGTGCCAGTAGTACGGAGAACAGGGGGCTGTTAGGAAACACCATATATTTT. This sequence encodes CASSTENRGLLGNTIYF.

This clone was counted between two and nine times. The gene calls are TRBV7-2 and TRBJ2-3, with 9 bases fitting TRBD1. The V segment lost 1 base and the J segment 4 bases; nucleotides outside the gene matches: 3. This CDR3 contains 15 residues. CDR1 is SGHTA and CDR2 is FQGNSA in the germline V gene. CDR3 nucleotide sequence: TGTGCCAGCAGCTTAGACGGACAGGGGTCAGATACGCAGTATTTT. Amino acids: CASSLDGQGSDTQYF.

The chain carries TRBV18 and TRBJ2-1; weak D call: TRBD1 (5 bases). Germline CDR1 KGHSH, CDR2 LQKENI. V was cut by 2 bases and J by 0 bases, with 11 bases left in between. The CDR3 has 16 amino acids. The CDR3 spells CASSPYQGSSYNEQFF. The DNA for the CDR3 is TGTGCCAGCTCACCATATCAGGGAAGCTCCTACAATGAGCAGTTCTTC. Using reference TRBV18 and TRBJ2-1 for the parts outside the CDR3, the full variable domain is NAGVMQNPRHLVRRRGQEARLRCSPMKGHSHVYWYRQLPEEGLKFMVYLQKENIIDESGMPKERFSAEFPKEGPSILRIQQVVRGDSAAYFCASSPYQGSSYNEQFFGPGTRLTVL.

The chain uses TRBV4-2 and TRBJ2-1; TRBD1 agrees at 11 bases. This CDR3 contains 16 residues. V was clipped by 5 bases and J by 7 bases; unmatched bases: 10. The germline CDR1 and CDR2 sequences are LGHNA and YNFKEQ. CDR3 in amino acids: CASSDARTGGLNEQFF. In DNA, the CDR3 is TGTGCCAGCAGCGATGCCAGGACAGGGGGCCTAAATGAGCAGTTCTTC.

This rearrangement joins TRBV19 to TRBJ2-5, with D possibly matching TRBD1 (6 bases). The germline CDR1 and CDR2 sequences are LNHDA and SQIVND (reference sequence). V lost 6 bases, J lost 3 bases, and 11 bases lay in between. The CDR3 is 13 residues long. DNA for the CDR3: TGTGCCAGTAGCCTGAGGGGGAAAGAGACCCAGTACTTC. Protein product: CASSLRGKETQYF.

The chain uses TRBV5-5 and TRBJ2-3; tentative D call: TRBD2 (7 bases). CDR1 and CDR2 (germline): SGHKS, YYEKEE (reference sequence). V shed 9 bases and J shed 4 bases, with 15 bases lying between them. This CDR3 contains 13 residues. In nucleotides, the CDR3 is TGTGCCATGGGGAGGGGGGCTGCAGATACGCAGTATTTT. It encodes CAMGRGAADTQYF.

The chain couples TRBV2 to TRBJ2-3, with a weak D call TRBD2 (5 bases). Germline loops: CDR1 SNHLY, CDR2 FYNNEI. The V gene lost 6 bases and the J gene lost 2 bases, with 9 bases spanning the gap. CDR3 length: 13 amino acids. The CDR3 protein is CASSGGTTDTQYF. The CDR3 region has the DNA TGTGCCAGCAGCGGAGGAACCACAGATACGCAGTATTTT.

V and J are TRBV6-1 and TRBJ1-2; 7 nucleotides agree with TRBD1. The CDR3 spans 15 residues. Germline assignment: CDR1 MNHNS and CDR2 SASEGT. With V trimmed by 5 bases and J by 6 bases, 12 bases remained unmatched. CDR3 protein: CASSRPRDSVDGYTF. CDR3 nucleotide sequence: TGTGCCAGCAGTCGTCCCCGGGACAGCGTCGATGGCTACACCTTC.

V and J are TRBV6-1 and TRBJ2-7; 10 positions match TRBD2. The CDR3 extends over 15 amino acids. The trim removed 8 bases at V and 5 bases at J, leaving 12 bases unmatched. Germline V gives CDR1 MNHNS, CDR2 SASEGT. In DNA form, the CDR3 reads TGTGCCAGCTGCACTCGGCAGCGGGAGGGCGACGAGCAGTACTTC. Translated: CASCTRQREGDEQYF.

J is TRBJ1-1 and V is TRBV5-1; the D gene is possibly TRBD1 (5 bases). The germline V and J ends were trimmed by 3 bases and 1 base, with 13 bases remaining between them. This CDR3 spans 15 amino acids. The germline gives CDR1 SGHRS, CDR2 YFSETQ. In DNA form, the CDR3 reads TGCGCCAGCAGCTCTCAGACAGCTACGAACACTGAAGCTTTCTTT. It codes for CASSSQTATNTEAFF. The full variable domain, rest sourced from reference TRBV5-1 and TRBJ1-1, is KAGVTQTPRYLIKTRGQQVTLSCSPISGHRSVSWYQQTPGQGLQFLFEYFSETQRNKGNFPGRFSGRQFSNSRSEMNVSTLELGDSALYLCASSSQTATNTEAFFGQGTRLTVV.

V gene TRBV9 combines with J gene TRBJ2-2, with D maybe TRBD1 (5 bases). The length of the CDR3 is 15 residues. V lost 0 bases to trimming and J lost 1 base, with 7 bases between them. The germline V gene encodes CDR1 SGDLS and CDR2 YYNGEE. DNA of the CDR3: TGTGCCAGCAGCGTAGGAGGACAGAACACCGGGGAGCTGTTTTTT. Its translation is CASSVGGQNTGELFF. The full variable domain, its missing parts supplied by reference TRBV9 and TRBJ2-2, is DSGVTQTPKHLITATGQRVTLRCSPRSGDLSVYWYQQSLDQGLQFLIQYYNGEERAKGNILERFSAQQFPDLHSELNLSSLELGDSALYFCASSVGGQNTGELFFGEGSRLTVL.

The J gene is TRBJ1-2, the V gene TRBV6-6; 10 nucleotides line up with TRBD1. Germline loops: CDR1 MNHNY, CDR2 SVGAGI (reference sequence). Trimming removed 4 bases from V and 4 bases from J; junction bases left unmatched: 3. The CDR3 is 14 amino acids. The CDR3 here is CASSSGTGVYGYTF. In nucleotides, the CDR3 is TGTGCCAGCAGTTCCGGGACAGGGGTCTATGGCTACACCTTC.